Listed below are T cell receptor beta chains from one sample, sequenced in a study of glioma-infiltrating T cells after dendritic cell vaccination. TCRdb's copy holds only in-frame clones and misses some; the assay was immunoSEQ multiplex PCR. In the table there are tens of thousands of clones, 70% to 90% of which are singletons. The starting material was blood, obtained before dendritic cell vaccination. These receptors all stem from a human donor with glioblastoma. Both conserved end residues are part of each CDR3. Fields, in order: clone size, D gene, J gene, V gene, CDR3 DNA, CDR3 protein. D genes are given only for firm matches. Clone size is stated in some rows and not others, as once, few, many or a class when expanded.

few | NA | TRBJ2-7 | TRBV4-3 | TGCGCCGGCCTACCGGGAGCCCGTCCCTACGAGCAGTACTTC | CAGLPGARPYEQYF
NA | TRBD2 | TRBJ2-5 | TRBV6-5 | TGTGCCTCCGGACTAGCGGGATACGAGACCCAGTACTTC | CASGLAGYETQYF
NA | TRBD1 | TRBJ1-6 | TRBV2 | TGTGCCAGCAGTCGGAGACAGGGGGGGGATAATTCACCCCTCCACTTT | CASSRRQGGDNSPLHF
NA | NA | TRBJ2-3 | TRBV11-3 | TGTGCCAGCAGCTACCTTCGGGGGTCTACTACGCAGTATTTT | CASSYLRGSTTQYF
NA | TRBD1 | TRBJ2-5 | TRBV30 | TGTGCCTGGAGGGGATGGGCAGGGGGCGAGCTAAAAGAGACCCAGTACTTC | CAWRGWAGGELKETQYF
NA | TRBD2 | TRBJ2-7 | TRBV18 | TGTGCCAGCTCATCGACTAGCGGGAGGGATTCCGAGCAGTACTTC | CASSSTSGRDSEQYF
few | NA | TRBJ2-3 | TRBV5-5 | TGTGCCAGCAGCTTGGACTTTCGCACAGATACGCAGTATTTT | CASSLDFRTDTQYF
NA | NA | TRBJ1-2 | TRBV7-2 | TGTGCCAGCAGCTTTATGGGGGGGGCTAACTATGGCTACACCTTC | CASSFMGGANYGYTF
NA | TRBD1 | TRBJ2-7 | TRBV7-2 | TGTGCCAGCAGCGGTCGACAGGGGGCTGGTGAGCAGTACTTC | CASSGRQGAGEQYF
NA | TRBD2 | TRBJ2-7 | TRBV6-6 | TGTGCCAGCAGTTCCGGACTAGCGGGCAGCTACGAGCAGTACTTC | CASSSGLAGSYEQYF
few | NA | TRBJ1-6 | TRBV6-6 | TGTGCCAGCAGTGCAGGGAATTCACCCCTCCACTTT | CASSAGNSPLHF
NA | NA | TRBJ1-1 | TRBV11-2 | TGTGCCAGCAGCTTAGTTGGGGGGGCAGGGAAGAACACTGAAGCTTTCTTT | CASSLVGGAGKNTEAFF
NA | NA | TRBJ1-2 | TRBV15 | TGTGCCACCAGCAGAGGGGGGGGCAACTATGGCTACACCTTC | CATSRGGGNYGYTF
NA | TRBD1 | TRBJ2-1 | TRBV11-3 | TGTGCCAGCAGCCCCTATGAAGAGGGACAGGGGGCGAATGAGCAGTTCTTC | CASSPYEEGQGANEQFF
once | NA | TRBJ2-7 | TRBV7-9 | TGTGCCAGCAGCCGTACCGGGGGGCATGAGCAGTACTTC | CASSRTGGHEQYF
NA | NA | TRBJ2-1 | TRBV5-1 | TGCGCCAGCAGCTCGGGGAGCGTGGGCAATGAGCAGTTCTTC | CASSSGSVGNEQFF
NA | NA | TRBJ1-1 | TRBV9 | TGTGCCAGCAGTCAACAACAGGGAACTGAAGCTTTCTTT | CASSQQQGTEAFF
NA | TRBD1 | TRBJ1-2 | TRBV7-2 | TGTGCCAGCAGCTTTGGGACAGGGGAGGGCCCCTATGGCTACACCTTC | CASSFGTGEGPYGYTF
NA | TRBD1 | TRBJ1-2 | TRBV6-5 | TGTGCCAGCAGTGGAAACCGGGACAGGTTTGAAGGCTACACCTTC | CASSGNRDRFEGYTF
once | NA | TRBJ2-1 | TRBV28 | TGTGCCAGCAACCAAAGGCGAGGACTTTACTACAATGAGCAGTTCTTC | CASNQRRGLYYNEQFF
NA | NA | TRBJ1-1 | TRBV9 | TGTGCCAGCAGCCCGGGGGGTCTCATGAACACTGAAGCTTTCTTT | CASSPGGLMNTEAFF
NA | TRBD2 | TRBJ2-7 | TRBV6-1 | TGTGCCAGCATGGGGGGGAGGTCCTACGAGCAGTACTTC | CASMGGRSYEQYF
NA | NA | TRBJ2-7 | TRBV6-1 | TGTGCCAGCAGTGAAGGGGGGAGTACAGGGTCGCAGTACTTC | CASSEGGSTGSQYF
NA | NA | TRBJ1-1 | TRBV30 | TGTGCCTGGTTGGACATTCTTGAGGCTTTCTTT | CAWLDILEAFF
NA | TRBD2 | TRBJ2-7 | TRBV4-2 | TGTGCCAGCAGCCAAGGGACTAGCGGGGGCTCCTCCTCCTACGAGCAGTACTTC | CASSQGTSGGSSSYEQYF
NA | NA | TRBJ2-3 | TRBV5-5 | TGTGCCAGCAGCTTTCGGTCCGATACGCAGTATTTT | CASSFRSDTQYF
NA | NA | TRBJ1-5 | TRBV19 | TGTGCCAGTAGTATAGGCGGAGTCTCCGGAGGCAATCAGCCCCAGCATTTT | CASSIGGVSGGNQPQHF
NA | TRBD1 | TRBJ1-2 | TRBV5-4 | TGTGCCAGCAGCCCGGGACAGGGGGCGGGAGTTAGCTATGGCTACACCTTC | CASSPGQGAGVSYGYTF
once | NA | TRBJ1-4 | TRBV11-3 | TGTGCCAGCAGACCAAGGGACTTCGAGGAAAAACTGTTTTTT | CASRPRDFEEKLFF
NA | NA | TRBJ1-1 | TRBV5-4 | TGTGCCAGCAGCTCCGGCATACGCAAGGGGGATGAAGCTTTCTTT | CASSSGIRKGDEAFF
NA | NA | TRBJ1-1 | TRBV18 | TGTGCCAGCTCCCCAGACGAGGCAGCTGAAGCTTTCTTT | CASSPDEAAEAFF
NA | TRBD2 | TRBJ2-3 | TRBV12-5 | TGTGCTAGTGGTTTAATAGCGGGGGGGCCGAGCACAGATACGCAGTATTTT | CASGLIAGGPSTDTQYF
NA | TRBD1 | TRBJ1-6 | TRBV5-1 | TGCGCCAGCGCACAGGGGGCGCGATCACCCCTCCACTTT | CASAQGARSPLHF
NA | NA | TRBJ2-2 | TRBV5-1 | TGCGCCAGCAGCGAGGAGGGCGGAGGCGGGGAGCTGTTTTTT | CASSEEGGGGELFF
NA | NA | TRBJ2-1 | TRBV5-1 | TGCGCCAGCAGCTTCTTTGATGAGCAGTTCTTC | CASSFFDEQFF
once | NA | TRBJ2-7 | TRBV11-2 | TGTGCCAGCAGCTTAGTCCCTTCGGGCAGGGTGTCTTCCTACGAGCAGTACTTC | CASSLVPSGRVSSYEQYF
NA | NA | TRBJ1-5 | TRBV9 | TGTGCCAGCAGCGTAGGAGATGGCAATCAGCCCCAGCATTTT | CASSVGDGNQPQHF
NA | NA | TRBJ2-7 | TRBV5-1 | TGCGCCAGCACCGAGGGTGGGAGTACCTACGAGCAGTACTTC | CASTEGGSTYEQYF
NA | TRBD2 | TRBJ2-1 | TRBV5-1 | TGCGCCAGCAGCTCCCAGGGGCGGGGGGGATACAATGAGCAGTTCTTC | CASSSQGRGGYNEQFF
once | NA | TRBJ2-1 | TRBV7-9 | TGTGCCAGCAGCACCCGAAGGGGTGAGGATGAGCAGTTCTTC | CASSTRRGEDEQFF
NA | NA | TRBJ1-1 | TRBV19 | TGTGCCAGTAGTGTCAAGGGGGACACTGAAGCTTTCTTT | CASSVKGDTEAFF
NA | NA | TRBJ2-3 | TRBV7-9 | TGTGCCAGCAGCCTTCAATTCAACCTAGGGGCCTGG | CASSLQFNLGAW
NA | TRBD1 | TRBJ2-7 | TRBV9 | TGTGCCAGCAGCGCCACAGGGGCCCCCTACGAGCAGTACTTC | CASSATGAPYEQYF
few | NA | TRBJ1-1 | TRBV2 | TGTGCCAGCGCTACTTCGGTGAACACTGAAGCTTTCTTT | CASATSVNTEAFF
NA | TRBD1 | TRBJ2-7 | TRBV4-1 | TGCGCCAGCAGCCCCGGGACAGTTAACTCCTACGAGCAGTACTTC | CASSPGTVNSYEQYF
NA | TRBD2 | TRBJ2-5 | TRBV2 | TGTGCCAGCACTTGGACTAGCCAGGGGGAGACCCAGTACTTC | CASTWTSQGETQYF
once | NA | TRBJ1-2 | TRBV29-1 | TGCAGCGTTGGCCCAGCGGTCTATGGCTACACCTTC | CSVGPAVYGYTF
NA | TRBD2 | TRBJ2-7 | TRBV4-2 | TGTGCCAGCAGCCGCGCAGCGGGAGGAGCCTACGAGCAGTACTTC | CASSRAAGGAYEQYF
NA | NA | TRBJ2-3 | TRBV4-1 | TGCGCCAGCAGCCTCCGGACTCCCCCCCTCTCAGATACGCAGTATTTT | CASSLRTPPLSDTQYF
NA | TRBD1 | TRBJ1-2 | TRBV4-1 | TGCGCCAGCAGCCAACCTCGGACAGGAATCTATGGCTACACCTTC | CASSQPRTGIYGYTF
NA | NA | TRBJ1-6 | TRBV2 | TGTGCCAGCAGTGAAGCCATGAGAAATTCACCCCTCCACTTT | CASSEAMRNSPLHF
NA | NA | TRBJ1-2 | TRBV28 | TGTGCCAGCAGTTTAGGGGGCTTCTATGGCTACACCTTC | CASSLGGFYGYTF
NA | NA | TRBJ2-2 | TRBV6-5 | TGTGCCAGCACCAGGGGTGGTTCAAACACCGGGGAGCTGTTTTTT | CASTRGGSNTGELFF
NA | NA | TRBJ1-2 | TRBV6-5 | TGTGCCAGCAAACAACAGGGAAGGGATGGCTACACCTTC | CASKQQGRDGYTF
few | NA | TRBJ1-3 | TRBV4-1 | TGCGCCAGCAGCCAAGGTACAGGCCCCTCTGGAAACACCATATATTTT | CASSQGTGPSGNTIYF
NA | TRBD2 | TRBJ2-2 | TRBV18 | TGTGCCAGCTCCCCCGGACTAGCGGGAGTGTCCGGGGAGCTGTTTTTT | CASSPGLAGVSGELFF
NA | TRBD2 | TRBJ2-3 | TRBV6-5 | TGTGCCAGCAGTGGACTAGCGGGGTACACAGATACGCAGTATTTT | CASSGLAGYTDTQYF